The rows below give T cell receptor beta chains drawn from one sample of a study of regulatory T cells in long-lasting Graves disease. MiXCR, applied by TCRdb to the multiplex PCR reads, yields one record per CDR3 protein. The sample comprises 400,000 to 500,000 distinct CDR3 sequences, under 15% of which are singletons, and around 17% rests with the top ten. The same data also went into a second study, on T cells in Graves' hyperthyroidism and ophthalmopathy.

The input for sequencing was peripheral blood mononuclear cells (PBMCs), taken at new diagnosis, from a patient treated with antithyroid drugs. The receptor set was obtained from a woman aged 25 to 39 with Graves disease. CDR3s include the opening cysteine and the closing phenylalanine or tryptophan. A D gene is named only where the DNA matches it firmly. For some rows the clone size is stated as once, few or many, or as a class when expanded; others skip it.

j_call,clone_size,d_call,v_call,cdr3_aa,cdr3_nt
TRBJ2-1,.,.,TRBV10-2,CASPDSDSYNEQFF,TGCGCCAGCCCGGACAGTGACTCCTACAATGAGCAGTTCTTC
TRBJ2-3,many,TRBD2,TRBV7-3,CASSRTSGLTDTQYF,TGTGCCAGCAGCCGGACTAGCGGCCTCACAGATACGCAGTATTTT
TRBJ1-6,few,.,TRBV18,CASSLPGLSGSPLHF,TGTGCCAGCTCACTGCCGGGACTCTCAGGTTCACCCCTCCACTTT
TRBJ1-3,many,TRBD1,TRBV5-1,CASSPGGSGNTIYF,TGTGCCAGCAGTCCAGGGGGATCTGGAAACACCATATATTTT
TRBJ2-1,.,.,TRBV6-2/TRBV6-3,CASSASSSVGSYGQFF,TGTGCCAGCAGTGCGAGTTCTAGCGTAGGGTCCTACGGGCAGTTCTTC
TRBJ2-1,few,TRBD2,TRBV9,CASSVRSGNYEQFF,TGTGCCAGCAGCGTACGGAGCGGGAATTACGAGCAGTTCTTC
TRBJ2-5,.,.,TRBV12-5,CASGLPGNGQETQYF,TGTGCTAGTGGTTTGCCAGGTAATGGGCAAGAGACCCAGTACTTC
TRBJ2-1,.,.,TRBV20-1,CSGVGQSSYNEQFF,TGCAGTGGGGTTGGCCAATCCTCCTACAATGAGCAGTTCTTC
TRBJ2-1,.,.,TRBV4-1,CANSQAAEQFF,TGCGCCAACAGCCAAGCGGCAGAGCAGTTCTTC
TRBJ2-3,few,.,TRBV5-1,CASGAGSTDTQYF,TGCGCCAGCGGTGCGGGATCCACAGATACGCAGTATTTT
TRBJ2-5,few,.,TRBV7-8,CASSTYRDREETQYF,TGTGCCAGCAGCACCTACAGGGATCGGGAAGAGACCCAGTACTTC
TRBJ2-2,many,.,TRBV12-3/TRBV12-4,CASSWLGSAGGELFF,TGTGCCAGCAGTTGGCTAGGTAGCGCGGGCGGGGAGCTGTTTTTT
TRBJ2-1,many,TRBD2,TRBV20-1,CSARAGASGYNEQFF,TGCAGTGCTAGAGCCGGTGCTAGCGGGTACAATGAGCAGTTCTTC
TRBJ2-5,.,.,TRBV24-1,CATSDSSGVADETQYF,TGTGCCACCAGTGATTCCTCCGGGGTAGCGGATGAGACCCAGTACTTC
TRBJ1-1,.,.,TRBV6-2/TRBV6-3,CASSEKWGPDTEAFF,TGTGCCAGCAGTGAAAAGTGGGGCCCCGACACTGAAGCTTTCTTT
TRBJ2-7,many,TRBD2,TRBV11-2,CASSLEGTGGFDEQYF,TGTGCCAGCAGCTTAGAGGGGACGGGGGGATTCGACGAGCAGTACTTC
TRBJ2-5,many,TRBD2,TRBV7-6,CASSRGSGRYQETQYF,TGTGCCAGCAGCCGAGGTAGCGGGAGGTACCAAGAGACCCAGTACTTC
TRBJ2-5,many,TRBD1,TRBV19,CASGTAVQETQYF,TGTGCCAGTGGGACAGCAGTTCAAGAGACCCAGTACTTC
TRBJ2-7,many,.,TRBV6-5,CASSYGDSYSYEQYF,TGTGCCAGCAGTTACGGGGACTCGTACTCCTACGAGCAGTACTTC
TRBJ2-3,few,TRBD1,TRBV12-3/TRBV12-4,CASRDRGLMDTQYF,TGTGCCAGCAGGGACAGGGGGCTCATGGATACGCAGTATTTT
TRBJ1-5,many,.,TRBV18,CASSPDSNQPQHF,TGTGCCAGCTCACCAGATAGCAATCAGCCCCAGCATTTT
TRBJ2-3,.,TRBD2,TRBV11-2,CASSLVLAGVTDTQYF,TGTGCCAGCAGCTTAGTCCTAGCGGGAGTAACAGATACGCAGTATTTT
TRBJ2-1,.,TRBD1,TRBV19,CASSIGWDRANEQFF,TGTGCCAGTAGTATCGGTTGGGACAGGGCCAATGAGCAGTTCTTC
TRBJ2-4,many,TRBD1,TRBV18,CASSPGTGRWENIQYF,TGTGCCAGCTCACCCGGGACAGGGCGTTGGGAAAACATTCAGTACTTC
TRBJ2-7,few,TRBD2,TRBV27,CATPILREGRPYEQYF,TGTGCCACCCCTATCCTACGGGAGGGGAGGCCCTACGAGCAGTACTTC
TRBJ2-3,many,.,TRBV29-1,CSVGPTDTQYF,TGCAGCGTTGGGCCAACAGATACGCAGTATTTT
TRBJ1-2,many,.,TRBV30,CAWSGSYGYTF,TGTGCCTGGAGTGGCTCTTATGGCTACACCTTC
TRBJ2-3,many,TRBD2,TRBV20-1,CSGTSGTGSTDTQYF,TGCAGCGGGACTAGCGGAACTGGGAGCACAGATACGCAGTATTTT
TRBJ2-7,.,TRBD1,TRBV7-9,CASSWDRVFDEQYF,TGTGCCAGCAGCTGGGACAGGGTTTTCGACGAGCAGTACTTC
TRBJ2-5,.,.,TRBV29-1,CSVGIETQYF,TGCAGCGTTGGTATAGAGACCCAGTACTTC
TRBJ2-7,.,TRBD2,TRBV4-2,CASSPAAGAGYEQCF,TGTGCCAGCAGCCCCGCGGCGGGAGCGGGCTACGAGCAGTGCTTC
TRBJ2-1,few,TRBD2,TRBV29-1,CSVEGERGYNEQFF,TGCAGCGTTGAAGGGGAGCGGGGGTACAATGAGCAGTTCTTC
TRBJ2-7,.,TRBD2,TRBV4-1,CASSRTSGRGAEEQYF,TGCGCCAGCAGCCGGACTAGCGGGAGGGGGGCTGAGGAGCAGTACTTC
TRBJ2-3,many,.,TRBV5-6,CASSFRFPRDSIDTQYF,TGTGCCAGCAGCTTTCGGTTTCCCAGGGACTCCATAGATACGCAGTATTTT
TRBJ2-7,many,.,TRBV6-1,CASSENTGVFYEQYF,TGTGCCAGCAGTGAAAATACAGGAGTTTTCTACGAGCAGTACTTC
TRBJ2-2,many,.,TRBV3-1,CASSPLQRSNTGELFF,TGTGCCAGCAGCCCCCTTCAGCGCTCGAACACCGGGGAGCTGTTTTTT
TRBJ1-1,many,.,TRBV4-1,CASSQGIANTEAFF,TGCGCCAGCAGCCAAGGGATAGCTAACACTGAAGCTTTCTTT
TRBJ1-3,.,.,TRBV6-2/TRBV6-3,CASTKIPGTPNTIYF,TGTGCCAGCACCAAAATCCCCGGGACTCCAAACACCATATATTTT
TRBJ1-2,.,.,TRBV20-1,CSAPTENYGYTF,TGCAGTGCTCCCACGGAGAACTATGGCTACACCTTC
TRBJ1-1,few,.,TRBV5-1,CASSLALRFGGHTEAFF,TGCGCCAGCAGCTTGGCTCTGAGGTTCGGAGGGCACACTGAAGCTTTCTTT
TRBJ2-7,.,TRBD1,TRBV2,CASIRSQGAYEQYF,TGTGCCAGCATCAGGTCTCAGGGGGCCTACGAGCAGTACTTC
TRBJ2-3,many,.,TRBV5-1,CASSTERVADTQYF,TGCGCCAGCAGCACGGAGCGGGTGGCAGATACGCAGTATTTT
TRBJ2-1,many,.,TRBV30,CAWSVPPRARQFF,TGTGCCTGGAGTGTACCCCCGAGGGCCAGGCAGTTCTTC
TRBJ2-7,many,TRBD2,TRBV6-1,CASSQIAGTSSYEQYF,TGTGCCAGCAGTCAAATAGCGGGAACTAGCTCCTACGAGCAGTACTTC
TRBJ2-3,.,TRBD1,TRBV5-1,CASEGDRATDTQYF,TGCGCCAGCGAAGGCGACAGGGCCACAGATACGCAGTATTTT
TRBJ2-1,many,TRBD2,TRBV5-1,CASSSGTMGYNEQFF,TGCGCCAGCAGCTCCGGGACTATGGGATACAATGAGCAGTTCTTC
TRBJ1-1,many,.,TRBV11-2,CASSARAALNTEAFF,TGTGCCAGCAGCGCCCGGGCCGCCTTGAACACTGAAGCTTTCTTT
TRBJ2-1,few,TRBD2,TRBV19,CASSILAGVTNEQFF,TGTGCCAGTAGTATACTAGCGGGAGTAACAAATGAGCAGTTCTTC
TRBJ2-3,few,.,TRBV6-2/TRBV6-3,CASKQRHTDTQYF,TGTGCCAGCAAACAGAGGCACACAGATACGCAGTATTTT